A single sample is the source of the 12 T cell receptor beta chains below, sequenced in a study of T cell clonality in common variable immunodeficiency. Points from the study as a whole: Common variable immunodeficiency TCR beta sequences reportedly had fewer deletions and N-nucleotide insertions.

Their target antigens are unknown. The method was immunoSEQ multiplex PCR; TCRdb's version includes in-frame clones alone and lacks a portion of them. This sample includes over 15,000 clones with no singletons; its ten biggest clones take up approximately 14%. The sample was peripheral blood mononuclear cells. These receptors came from a human donor with common variable immunodeficiency.

Ten or more counts support this clone. Incomplete CDR3 DNA: TGTGCCAGCAGTGAACGGGGGGTAGGGGGAGACATT. It is translated as CASSERGVGGDI. The whole CDR3 sequence reads CASSERGVGGDIQYF. The V and J genes are TRBV6-1 and TRBJ2-4; D is perhaps TRBD2 (7 bases). The read falls 3 residues short of the CDR3 end, and the missing part is taken from the germline J gene. Trimming took off 2 bases at V and 8 bases at J, with 16 bases between the two ends. This CDR3 comprises 15 residues. The germline V gene encodes CDR1 MNHNS and CDR2 SASEGT.

CDR3 DNA, as far as it was read: TGTGCCAGCAGCGGGACAGTCGGAAACACC. Protein sequence: CASSGTVGNT. The complete CDR3 protein is CASSGTVGNTIYF. The J gene is TRBJ1-3, the V gene TRBV7-2, with TRBD1 identical over 7 bases. Read sequence stops 3 residues before the CDR3 end, and the germline J gene provides the missing end. The CDR3 runs 13 residues. The V and J ends lost 5 bases and 4 bases, in that order; junction bases with no gene match: 2. Germline V gene sequence: CDR1 SGHTA, CDR2 FQGNSA.

This clone was found a few times. Coverage ceases 3 residues before the CDR3 finishes, and the germline J gene fills in the end. V gene TRBV6-1 combines with J gene TRBJ2-7; no clear D gene. CDR1 MNHNS and CDR2 SASEGT come from the germline V gene. The ends were cut back, 3 bases at V and 6 bases at J, with 9 bases in the middle. This CDR3 region has 12 residues. The covered CDR3 bases are TGTGCCAGCAGTGACGTTGGCCCCGAG. Translated, it gives CASSDVGPE. The whole CDR3 reads CASSDVGPEQYF.

This clone was counted ten times or more. CDR3 DNA, as far as it was read: TGTGCCAGTAGGGACAGGGGGAGGGAGACC. As protein: CASRDRGRET. Given in full, the CDR3 is CASRDRGRETQYF. The chain joins TRBV19 to TRBJ2-5; 10 bases align to TRBD1. The observed sequence ends 3 residues before the CDR3 terminus, with the missing tail filled in from the germline J gene. Germline V CDR1 and CDR2: LNHDA, SQIVND (reference sequence). Losses at the gene ends were 6 bases for V and 5 bases for J; bases not matched to a gene: 3. The CDR3 length is 13 residues. Based on the CDR3 plus reference TRBV19 and TRBJ2-5, the full variable domain is DGGITQSPKYLFRKEGQNVTLSCEQNLNHDAMYWYRQDPGQGLRLIYYSQIVNDFQKGDIAEGYSVSREKKESFPLTVTSAQKNPTAFYLCASRDRGRETQYFGPGTRLLVL.

Ten or more counts support this clone. The CDR3 extends 3 residues past the end of the read, so its final part is completed from the germline J gene. The chain recombines TRBV20-1 with TRBJ2-5; the D gene is possibly TRBD2 (6 bases). Looked up from germline, CDR1 is DFQATT and CDR2 is SNEGSKA (reference sequence). This CDR3 has 13 residues. Trimming cost V 3 bases and J 1 base, with 9 bases left between them. The CDR3: CSAREGIQETQYF. The CDR3 DNA, read in part, is TGCAGTGCTAGGGAGGGTATCCAAGAGACC.

In its sample, this clone was seen many times. The CDR3 end lies 3 residues beyond the end of the read and is filled in from the germline J gene. V gene TRBV15 combines with J gene TRBJ1-2; possible D gene TRBD1, 6 bases. This CDR3 region has 15 residues. CDR1 and CDR2 from the germline V gene are LNHNV and YYDKDF (reference sequence). The V end was cut by 0 bases, the J end by 7 bases, with 15 bases between. The sequenced part of the CDR3 DNA is TGTGCCACCAGCAGAGATGGTACAGGGCGTGGTGGC. Residues: CATSRDGTGRGG. The whole CDR3 protein reads CATSRDGTGRGGYTF. Filled out from reference TRBV15 and TRBJ1-2, the complete variable domain reads DAMVIQNPRYQVTQFGKPVTLSCSQTLNHNVMYWYQQKSSQAPKLLFHYYDKDFNNEADTPDNFQSRRPNTSFCFLDIRSPGLGDTAMYLCATSRDGTGRGGYTFGSGTRLTVV.

This clone was detected a few times. Read sequence stops 3 residues before the CDR3 end, and the germline J gene provides the missing end. V is TRBV20-1 and J is TRBJ2-7, with D possibly matching TRBD2 (6 bases). Per germline, CDR1 DFQATT and CDR2 SNEGSKA (reference sequence). The V end was cut by 5 bases, the J end by 4 bases, with 12 bases between. The CDR3 runs to 12 residues. The CDR3 sequence: CSAPDYAYEQYF. The CDR3 DNA, read in part, is TGCAGTGCTCCGGACTACGCATACGAG.

A note on this clone: The read stops 3 residues short of the end of the CDR3; the missing end is completed from the germline J gene. This sequence joins TRBV7-9 and TRBJ1-6; D perhaps matches TRBD1 (6 bases). V lost 5 bases and J 5 bases, leaving 10 bases between the germline ends. The germline V gene has CDR1 SEHNR and CDR2 FQNEAQ (reference sequence). This CDR3 has 14 amino acids. Incomplete CDR3 DNA: TGTGCCAGCAGCCGGACAGAGGATAATTCACCC. This gives the protein CASSRTEDNSP. The whole CDR3 region reads CASSRTEDNSPLHF.

This clone occurred many times. The CDR3 end falls 3 residues outside the read, so it is completed with the germline J gene. The rearrangement uses TRBV29-1 and TRBJ2-6; no definite D call. Germline CDR1 and CDR2: SQVTM and ANQGSEA. Trimming removed 6 bases from V and 0 bases from J, with 6 bases in between. There are 13 residues in the CDR3. Incomplete CDR3 DNA: TGCAGCGTATCTTACTCTGGGGCCAACGTC. It encodes CSVSYSGANV. The full-length CDR3 reads as CSVSYSGANVLTF.

This clone was found a few times. The CDR3 extends 3 residues past the end of the read, so its final part is completed from the germline J gene. The V call is TRBV18, the J call TRBJ2-1; 13 positions agree with TRBD2. The trim removed 6 bases at V and 6 bases at J, leaving 5 bases unmatched. The CDR3 is 15 amino acids. Germline assignment: CDR1 KGHSH and CDR2 LQKENI. The CDR3 sequence: CASSELAGGSNEQFF. CDR3 DNA, as far as it was read: TGTGCCAGCTCTGAACTAGCGGGAGGGTCCAATGAG. Drawing the rest from reference TRBV18 and TRBJ2-1, the complete variable domain is NAGVMQNPRHLVRRRGQEARLRCSPMKGHSHVYWYRQLPEEGLKFMVYLQKENIIDESGMPKERFSAEFPKEGPSILRIQQVVRGDSAAYFCASSELAGGSNEQFFGPGTRLTVL.

Note on this clone: The missing CDR3 end, 3 residues past where the read stops, is filled in from the germline J gene. V and J are TRBV29-1 and TRBJ2-5, with TRBD1 matching over 7 bases. Germline V lookup: CDR1 SQVTM, CDR2 ANQGSEA. The CDR3 covers 13 residues. V lost 7 bases to trimming and J lost 0 bases; unmatched junction nucleotides: 5. Partial CDR3 DNA: TGCAGCGCTGTCGGGACAGACCAAGAGACC. This gives the protein CSAVGTDQET. The CDR3 reads in full as CSAVGTDQETQYF.

About this clone: One end of the junction varies from germline; a read error may be responsible. The read stops 3 residues short of the end of the CDR3; the missing end is completed from the germline J gene. V usage is TRBV18 and J usage is TRBJ2-1; 11 bases are a match to TRBD2. The germline gives CDR1 KGHSH, CDR2 LQKENI. The CDR3 length is 18 residues. The CDR3 loop reads CASSPRLLAGGPANEQFF. Incomplete CDR3 DNA: TGTGCCAGCTCCCCACGGCTCTTAGCGGGGGGGCCCGCCAATGAG.